A selection of T cell receptor beta chains follows, all from one sample in a study of blood T cells in healthy people across ages. MiXCR was run by TCRdb on the 5' RACE reads, yielding one entry per CDR3 protein. The sample shows 1.5 million to 2 million distinct CDR3 sequences, roughly 28% of them seen only once. Sequencing input: blood. Source of these receptors: a woman aged 25 to 39 in good health. Both conserved end residues are part of each CDR3. A D gene is named only where the DNA matches it firmly. Where a row states a size, it is once, few, many or the class of an expanded clone; other rows omit it.

>TRBJ2-5|.|.|TRBV3-1
CASSPENYAVYGQYF
TGTGCCAGCAGCCCCGAAAACTATGCGGTTTACGGGCAGTACTTC
>TRBJ1-2|.|TRBD1|TRBV7-2
CAGSYPGTGGENGYTF
TGTGCCGGCAGTTACCCCGGGACAGGGGGCGAAAATGGCTACACCTTC
>TRBJ2-6|.|.|TRBV3-1
CVSSPVHSGANVLTF
TGTGTCAGCAGCCCCGTACACTCTGGGGCCAACGTCCTGACTTTC
>TRBJ2-3|.|TRBD2|TRBV6-4
CASSDSASGGSDTQYF
TGTGCCAGCAGTGACTCGGCTAGCGGGGGGTCTGATACGCAGTATTTT
>TRBJ2-5|.|.|TRBV20-1
CSARKGQQSETQYF
TGCAGTGCTAGAAAGGGACAACAGTCAGAGACCCAGTACTTC
>TRBJ2-7|once|.|TRBV27
CASSFLSRGTSYEQYF
TGTGCCAGCAGTTTCCTTAGTAGGGGAACCTCCTACGAGCAGTACTTC
>TRBJ2-7|few|TRBD2|TRBV6-2/TRBV6-3
CASPPAGPYGQYF
TGTGCCTCTCCTCCAGCGGGACCTTACGGGCAGTACTTC
>TRBJ2-7|.|TRBD2|TRBV29-1
CSVEGGGVRGSYEQYF
TGCAGCGTTGAAGGGGGGGGGGTCCGGGGATCCTACGAGCAGTACTTC
>TRBJ1-1|few|TRBD1|TRBV29-1
CSVEESQGGTEAFF
TGCAGCGTTGAAGAGTCACAGGGGGGTACTGAAGCTTTCTTT
>TRBJ2-3|.|.|TRBV7-2
CAGSHRRAGAADTQYF
TGTGCCGGCAGCCACCGTAGGGCAGGTGCCGCAGATACGCAGTATTTT
>TRBJ1-2|.|.|TRBV7-9
CASSHPGLSRYGYTF
TGTGCCAGCAGCCATCCGGGTTTAAGCCGTTATGGCTACACCTTC
>TRBJ2-1|few|TRBD2|TRBV20-1
CSARDVGLAGPRSYNEQFF
TGCAGTGCTAGAGATGTAGGGCTAGCGGGCCCCCGCTCCTACAATGAGCAGTTCTTC
>TRBJ2-3|few|.|TRBV20-1
CSARPGGTDTQYF
TGCAGTGCTAGACCCGGAGGCACAGATACGCAGTATTTT
>TRBJ2-3|.|.|TRBV9
CASSVGRASADTQYF
TGTGCCAGCAGCGTAGGGAGGGCTAGCGCAGATACGCAGTATTTT
>TRBJ1-1|.|.|TRBV20-1
CSARVNAQVATEAFF
TGCAGTGCTAGAGTCAACGCCCAGGTCGCCACTGAAGCTTTCTTT
>TRBJ2-7|few|.|TRBV7-9
CASRDSEAYEQYF
TGTGCCAGCAGGGACAGCGAAGCCTACGAGCAGTACTTC
>TRBJ2-1|.|.|TRBV11-2
CASSLRQLGYNEQFF
TGTGCCAGCAGCTTGAGACAACTGGGCTACAATGAGCAGTTCTTC
>TRBJ1-2|.|.|TRBV3-1
CAGSKRTGGYTF
TGTGCCGGCAGCAAGAGGACGGGCGGCTACACCTTC
>TRBJ1-4|.|.|TRBV12-3/TRBV12-4
CASSNRNPTAEKLFF
TGTGCCAGCAGTAACCGCAATCCGACAGCTGAAAAACTGTTTTTT
>TRBJ1-5|few|.|TRBV15
CATSSPGGNQPQHF
TGTGCCACCAGCAGCCCAGGGGGCAATCAGCCCCAGCATTTT
>TRBJ1-5|.|.|TRBV2
CASSELFSNQPQHF
TGTGCCAGCAGTGAATTGTTCAGCAATCAGCCCCAGCATTTT
>TRBJ2-3|.|.|TRBV28
CASRTWRGRITDTQYF
TGTGCCAGCCGAACTTGGAGGGGGCGGATCACAGATACGCAGTATTTT
>TRBJ2-1|few|.|TRBV5-5
CASSTADGSSYNEQFF
TGTGCCAGCAGCACGGCGGACGGGAGCTCCTACAATGAGCAGTTCTTC
>TRBJ2-1|few|.|TRBV27
CATVRANEQFF
TGTGCCACCGTCCGGGCCAATGAGCAGTTCTTC
>TRBJ2-7|few|TRBD2|TRBV7-2
CACSSTSGYYEQYF
TGTGCCTGCAGCTCGACTAGCGGGTATTACGAGCAGTACTTC
>TRBJ1-5|many|.|TRBV7-9
CASSPSGGNQPQHF
TGTGCCAGCAGCCCCTCAGGGGGCAATCAGCCCCAGCATTTT
>TRBJ2-1|few|.|TRBV5-1
CASSDPGGGEQFF
TGCGCCAGCAGCGACCCCGGGGGAGGTGAGCAGTTCTTC
>TRBJ2-2|.|.|TRBV24-1
CATSESGTTTGELFF
TGTGCCACCAGTGAATCCGGGACAACCACCGGGGAGCTGTTTTTT
>TRBJ1-2|.|TRBD1|TRBV6-5
CASSREGHGTGDGYTF
TGTGCCAGCAGTCGAGAGGGGCATGGGACAGGGGATGGCTACACCTTC
>TRBJ2-5|few|.|TRBV4-2
CASSPGGTGDPETQYF
TGTGCCAGCAGCCCCGGGGGAACAGGGGACCCAGAGACCCAGTACTTC
>TRBJ2-3|.|TRBD2|TRBV20-1
CSAPLHSGIPDTQYF
TGCAGTGCTCCCCTCCATAGCGGGATCCCAGATACGCAGTATTTT
>TRBJ2-7|many|TRBD2|TRBV20-1
CSARTSGNTYEQYF
TGCAGTGCTAGGACTAGCGGGAATACCTACGAGCAGTACTTC
>TRBJ2-1|few|TRBD2|TRBV7-3
CASSSPPGLAGGRNEQFF
TGTGCCAGCAGCTCGCCTCCGGGACTAGCGGGGGGGCGTAATGAGCAGTTCTTC
>TRBJ2-1|.|TRBD1|TRBV5-1
CASSPRQGPDVSEQFF
TGCGCCAGCAGCCCTCGACAGGGGCCGGATGTGAGTGAGCAGTTCTTC
>TRBJ2-7|many|.|TRBV15
CATSRQGTSYEQYF
TGTGCCACCAGCAGACAAGGGACTTCCTACGAGCAGTACTTC
>TRBJ2-5|few|TRBD1|TRBV2
CASRGQGIWEETQYF
TGTGCCAGCAGAGGACAGGGCATTTGGGAAGAGACCCAGTACTTC
>TRBJ2-7|many|TRBD2|TRBV6-2/TRBV6-3
CASSYRRGRRVLDEQYF
TGTGCCAGCAGTTACCGACGCGGGAGAAGGGTCTTGGACGAGCAGTACTTC
>TRBJ2-1|.|.|TRBV12-5
CASGPDRITFEWDGGQFF
TGTGCTAGTGGACCAGACAGGATTACCTTTGAGTGGGATGGTGGGCAGTTCTTC